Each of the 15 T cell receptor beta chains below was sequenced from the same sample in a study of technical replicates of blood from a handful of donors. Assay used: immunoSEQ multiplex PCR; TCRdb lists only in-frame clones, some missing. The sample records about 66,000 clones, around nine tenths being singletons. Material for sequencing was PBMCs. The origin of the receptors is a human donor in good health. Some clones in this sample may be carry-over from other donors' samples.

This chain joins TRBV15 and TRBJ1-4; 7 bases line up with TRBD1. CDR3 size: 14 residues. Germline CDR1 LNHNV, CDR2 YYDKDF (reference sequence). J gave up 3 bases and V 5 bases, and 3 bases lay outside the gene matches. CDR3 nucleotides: TGTGCCACCAGCGGGGGACAGCCTAATGAAAAACTGTTTTTT. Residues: CATSGGQPNEKLFF.

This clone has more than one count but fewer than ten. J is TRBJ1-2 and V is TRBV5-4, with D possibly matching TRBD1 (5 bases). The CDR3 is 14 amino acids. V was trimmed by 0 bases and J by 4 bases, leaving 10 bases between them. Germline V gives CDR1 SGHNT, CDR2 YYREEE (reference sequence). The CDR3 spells CASSLVQDTYGYTF. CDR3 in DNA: TGTGCCAGCAGCTTGGTCCAGGACACCTATGGCTACACCTTC.

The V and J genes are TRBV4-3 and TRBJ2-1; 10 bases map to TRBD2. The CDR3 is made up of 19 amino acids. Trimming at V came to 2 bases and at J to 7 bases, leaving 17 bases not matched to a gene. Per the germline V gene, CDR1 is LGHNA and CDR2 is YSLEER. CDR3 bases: TGCGCCAGCAGCCAATTCAGCTCTGCAGCGGGGGGGTGGAGGAATGAGCAGTTCTTC. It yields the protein CASSQFSSAAGGWRNEQFF.

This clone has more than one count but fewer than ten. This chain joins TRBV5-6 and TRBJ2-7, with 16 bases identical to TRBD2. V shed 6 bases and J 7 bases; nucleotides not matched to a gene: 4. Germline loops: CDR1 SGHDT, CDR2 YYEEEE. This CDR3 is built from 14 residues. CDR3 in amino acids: CASTTGLAGGEQYF. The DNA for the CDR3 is TGTGCCAGCACCACGGGACTAGCGGGAGGGGAGCAGTACTTC. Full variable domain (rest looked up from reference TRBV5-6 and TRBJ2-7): DAGVTQSPTHLIKTRGQQVTLRCSPKSGHDTVSWYQQALGQGPQFIFQYYEEEERQRGNFPDRFSGHQFPNYSSELNVNALLLGDSALYLCASTTGLAGGEQYFGPGTRLTVT.

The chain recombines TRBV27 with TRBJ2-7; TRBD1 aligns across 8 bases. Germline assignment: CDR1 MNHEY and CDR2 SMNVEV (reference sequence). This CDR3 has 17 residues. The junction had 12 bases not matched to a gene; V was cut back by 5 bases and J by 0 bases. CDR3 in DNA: TGTGCCAGCAGTCTACGGCTCAGACAGGGGATCTCCTACGAGCAGTACTTC. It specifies CASSLRLRQGISYEQYF.

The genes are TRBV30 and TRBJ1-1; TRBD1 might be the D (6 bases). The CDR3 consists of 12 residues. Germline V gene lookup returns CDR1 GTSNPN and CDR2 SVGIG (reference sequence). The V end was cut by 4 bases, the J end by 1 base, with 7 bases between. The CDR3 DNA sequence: TGTGCCTGGAACAGGGCGAACACTGAAGCTTTCTTT. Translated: CAWNRANTEAFF.

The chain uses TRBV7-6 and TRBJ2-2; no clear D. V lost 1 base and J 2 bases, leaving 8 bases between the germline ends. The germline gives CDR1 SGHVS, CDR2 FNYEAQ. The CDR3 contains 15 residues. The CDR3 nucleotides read TGTGCCAGCAGCTTAGGGGCCCCAAACACCGGGGAGCTGTTTTTT. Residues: CASSLGAPNTGELFF. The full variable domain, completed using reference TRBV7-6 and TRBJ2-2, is GAGVSQSPRYKVTKRGQDVALRCDPISGHVSLYWYRQALGQGPEFLTYFNYEAQQDKSGLPNDRFSAERPEGSISTLTIQRTEQRDSAMYRCASSLGAPNTGELFFGEGSRLTVL.

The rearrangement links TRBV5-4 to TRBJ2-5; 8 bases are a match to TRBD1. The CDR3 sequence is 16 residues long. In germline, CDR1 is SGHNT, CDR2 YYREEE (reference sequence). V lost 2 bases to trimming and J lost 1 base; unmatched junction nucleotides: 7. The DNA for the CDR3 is TGTGCCAGCAGCTTAGACCCTGGACAGGGCCAAGAGACCCAGTACTTC. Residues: CASSLDPGQGQETQYF.

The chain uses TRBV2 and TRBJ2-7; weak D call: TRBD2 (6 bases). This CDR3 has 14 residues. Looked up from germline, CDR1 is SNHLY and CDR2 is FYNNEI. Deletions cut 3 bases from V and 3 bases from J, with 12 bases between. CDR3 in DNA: TGTGCCAGCAGTGATTGGACGGGGGACTACGAGCAGTACTTC. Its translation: CASSDWTGDYEQYF.

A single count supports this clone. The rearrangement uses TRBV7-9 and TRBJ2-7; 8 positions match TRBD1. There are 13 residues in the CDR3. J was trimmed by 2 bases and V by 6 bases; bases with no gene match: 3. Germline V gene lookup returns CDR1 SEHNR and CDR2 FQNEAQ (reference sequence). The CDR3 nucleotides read TGTGCCAGCAGTGAACAGGGGGCCTACGAGCAGTACTTC. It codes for CASSEQGAYEQYF. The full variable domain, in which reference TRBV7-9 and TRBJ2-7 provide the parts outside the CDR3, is DTGVSQNPRHKITKRGQNVTFRCDPISEHNRLYWYRQTLGQGPEFLTYFQNEAQLEKSRLLSDRFSAERPKGSFSTLEIQRTEQGDSAMYLCASSEQGAYEQYFGPGTRLTVT.

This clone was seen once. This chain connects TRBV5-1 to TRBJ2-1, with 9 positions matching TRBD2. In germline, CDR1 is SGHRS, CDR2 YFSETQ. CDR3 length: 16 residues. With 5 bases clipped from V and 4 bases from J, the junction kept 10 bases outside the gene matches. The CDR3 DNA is TGCGCCAGCAGACGTCCGGGACTAGCAACTTACAATGAGCAGTTCTTC. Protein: CASRRPGLATYNEQFF.

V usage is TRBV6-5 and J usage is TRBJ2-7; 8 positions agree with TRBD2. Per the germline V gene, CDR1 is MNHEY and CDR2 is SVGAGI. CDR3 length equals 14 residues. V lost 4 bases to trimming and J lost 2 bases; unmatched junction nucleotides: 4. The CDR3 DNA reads TGTGCCAGCAGTTTTACTAGCGGAACCTACGAGCAGTACTTC. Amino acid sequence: CASSFTSGTYEQYF.

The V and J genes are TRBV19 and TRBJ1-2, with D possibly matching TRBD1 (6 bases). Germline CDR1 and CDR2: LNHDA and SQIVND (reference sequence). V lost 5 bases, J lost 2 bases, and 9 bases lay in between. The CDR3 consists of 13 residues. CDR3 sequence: CASSADRNYGYTF. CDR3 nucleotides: TGTGCCAGTAGTGCCGACAGGAACTATGGCTACACCTTC.

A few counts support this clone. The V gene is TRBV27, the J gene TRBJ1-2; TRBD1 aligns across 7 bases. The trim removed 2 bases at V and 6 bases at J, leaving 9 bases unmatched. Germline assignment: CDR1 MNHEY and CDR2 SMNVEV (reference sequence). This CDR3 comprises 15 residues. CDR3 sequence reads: CASSLEETGTHGYTF. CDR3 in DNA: TGTGCCAGCAGTTTAGAGGAGACAGGGACTCATGGCTACACCTTC.

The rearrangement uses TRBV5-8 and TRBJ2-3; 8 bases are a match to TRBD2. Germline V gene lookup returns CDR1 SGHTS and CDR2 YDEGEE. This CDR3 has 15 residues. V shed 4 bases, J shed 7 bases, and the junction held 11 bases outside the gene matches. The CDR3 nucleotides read TGTGCCAGCAGCAGACTAGCGCCGATCGGAAATACGCAGTATTTT. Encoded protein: CASSRLAPIGNTQYF.